One and the same sample provided the 28 T cell receptor beta chains below, sequenced in a study of technical replicates of blood from several donors. The method was immunoSEQ multiplex PCR; TCRdb's version includes in-frame clones alone and lacks a portion of them. The sample has approximately 13,000 clones, roughly three quarters seen once; the top ten hold about 12%. Sequenced input: PBMCs. The origin of the receptors is a human donor in good health.

The chain uses TRBV6-4 and TRBJ1-2; TRBD1 agrees at 9 bases. The CDR3 contains 15 residues. Germline V gives CDR1 MRHNA, CDR2 SNTAGT. V lost 4 bases and J lost 3; bases outside the gene matches: 6. This chain's CDR3 is CASSAGTGWDYGYTF. In nucleotides, the CDR3 is TGTGCCAGCAGTGCCGGGACAGGGTGGGACTATGGCTACACCTTC.

V usage is TRBV19 and J usage is TRBJ2-7, with D maybe TRBD2 (6 bases). V was pared by 3 bases and J by 7 bases, with 31 bases between. Per the germline V gene, CDR1 is LNHDA and CDR2 is SQIVND (reference sequence). The CDR3 contains 19 residues. CDR3 bases: TGTGCCAGTAGTATTTCCGTGGGAGGAGGATCCTTCTCCCTGGGGGAGCAGTACTTC. Translation: CASSISVGGGSFSLGEQYF. The complete variable domain, with remaining parts taken from reference TRBV19 and TRBJ2-7, reads DGGITQSPKYLFRKEGQNVTLSCEQNLNHDAMYWYRQDPGQGLRLIYYSQIVNDFQKGDIAEGYSVSREKKESFPLTVTSAQKNPTAFYLCASSISVGGGSFSLGEQYFGPGTRLTVT.

The J gene is TRBJ2-1, the V gene TRBV5-1, with 12 bases fitting TRBD2. Germline V gene data show CDR1 as SGHRS and CDR2 as YFSETQ. This CDR3 has 16 residues. Trimming removed 0 bases from V and 8 bases from J; junction bases left unmatched: 6. CDR3: CASSLAAGLAGDEQFF. CDR3 DNA: TGCGCCAGCAGCTTGGCAGCGGGACTAGCGGGCGATGAGCAGTTCTTC.

The V and J genes are TRBV5-1 and TRBJ2-1; D may be TRBD2 (5 bases). CDR3 length: 17 amino acids. Trimming cost V 2 bases and J 1 base, with 16 bases left between them. Germline V gives CDR1 SGHRS, CDR2 YFSETQ. In nucleotides, the CDR3 is TGCGCCAGCAGCTTCCCCGTTGGAGGTGAATCCTACAATGAGCAGTTCTTC. It codes for CASSFPVGGESYNEQFF.

Only a few counts were recorded for this clone. The chain joins TRBV7-9 to TRBJ1-1; D is ambiguous. This CDR3 has 12 amino acids. Germline V CDR1 and CDR2: SEHNR, FQNEAQ (reference sequence). The V end lost 2 bases, the J end lost 6 bases, and 7 bases lay between the germline ends. This CDR3 is CASSLRRAEAFF. In DNA, the CDR3 is TGTGCCAGCAGCTTACGGCGGGCTGAAGCTTTCTTT.

The chain joins TRBV18 to TRBJ2-1; D gene uncertain. This CDR3 has 15 amino acids. The germline V gene has CDR1 KGHSH and CDR2 LQKENI. Trimming took 2 bases from V and 5 from J, leaving 13 bases between them. CDR3 residues: CASSPGAPPNNEQFF. The CDR3 DNA sequence: TGTGCCAGCTCACCAGGAGCGCCTCCAAACAATGAGCAGTTCTTC.

This chain links TRBV18 with TRBJ2-7, with 7 nucleotides matching TRBD1. V was clipped by 6 bases and J by 2 bases; unmatched bases: 10. This CDR3 comprises 15 residues. Germline V gene data show CDR1 as KGHSH and CDR2 as LQKENI. CDR3 amino acids: CASSSGQALTYEQYF. CDR3 in DNA: TGTGCCAGCTCCTCTGGACAGGCCTTGACCTACGAGCAGTACTTC.

This chain connects TRBV7-9 to TRBJ2-1, with TRBD2 identical over 9 bases. This CDR3 region has 14 residues. V shed 0 bases and J 9 bases; nucleotides not matched to a gene: 3. Germline CDR1 and CDR2: SEHNR and FQNEAQ (reference sequence). The CDR3 protein is CASSLAMTSGEQFF. Here the CDR3 DNA reads TGTGCCAGCAGCTTAGCGATGACTAGCGGTGAGCAGTTCTTC. Drawing the rest from reference TRBV7-9 and TRBJ2-1, the complete variable domain is DTGVSQNPRHKITKRGQNVTFRCDPISEHNRLYWYRQTLGQGPEFLTYFQNEAQLEKSRLLSDRFSAERPKGSFSTLEIQRTEQGDSAMYLCASSLAMTSGEQFFGPGTRLTVL.

The chain recombines TRBV27 with TRBJ1-2; TRBD1 might be the D (5 bases). CDR1 MNHEY and CDR2 SMNVEV come from the germline V gene (reference sequence). V lost 3 bases, J lost 8 bases, and 13 bases lay in between. The CDR3 runs to 13 residues. In DNA, the CDR3 is TGTGCCAGCAGTTTTACCCTGGCAGGGGGCTACACCTTC. The encoded protein is CASSFTLAGGYTF.

This rearrangement joins TRBV13 to TRBJ2-4; tentative D call: TRBD1 (6 bases). This CDR3 has 13 residues. Trimming removed 2 bases from V and 12 bases from J, with 14 bases in between. Germline V gene data show CDR1 as PRHDT and CDR2 as FYEKMQ (reference sequence). CDR3 residues: CASSLRGSGAQYF. The CDR3 DNA follows: TGTGCCAGCAGCTTAAGGGGGTCCGGGGCTCAGTACTTC. The variable domain in full, with the rest retrieved from reference TRBV13 and TRBJ2-4, is AAGVIQSPRHLIKEKRETATLKCYPIPRHDTVYWYQQGPGQDPQFLISFYEKMQSDKGSIPDRFSAQQFSDYHSELNMSSLELGDSALYFCASSLRGSGAQYFGAGTRLSVL.

The genes are TRBV7-3 and TRBJ2-3, with TRBD2 matching 10 bases. Losses at the gene ends were 4 bases for V and 9 bases for J; bases not matched to a gene: 10. The germline V gene encodes CDR1 SGHTA and CDR2 FQGTGA. CDR3 length: 15 residues. CDR3 region: CASSSGASGSRTQYF. In DNA, the CDR3 is TGTGCCAGCAGCTCAGGGGCTAGCGGGAGCAGGACGCAGTATTTT.

The CDR3 loop is CASSQDTGVGGYTF. CDR3 bases: TGCGCCAGCAGCCAAGACACAGGGGTTGGAGGCTACACCTTC. The V call is TRBV4-1, the J call TRBJ1-2, with 7 positions matching TRBD1. CDR3 size: 14 residues. With 0 bases clipped from V and 8 bases from J, the junction kept 6 bases outside the gene matches. CDR1 and CDR2 (germline): MGHRA, YSYEKL.

The V gene is TRBV27, the J gene TRBJ2-7, with TRBD1 matching over 7 bases. Germline values: CDR1 MNHEY, CDR2 SMNVEV (reference sequence). The V and J ends lost 2 bases and 2 bases, in that order; junction bases with no gene match: 6. The CDR3 length is 15 residues. CDR3 coding DNA: TGTGCCAGCAGTTTACAGACAGGGCCACCCTACGAGCAGTACTTC. This encodes CASSLQTGPPYEQYF.

The chain employs TRBV28 and TRBJ2-1; TRBD2 is a possible D gene (6 bases). Trimming left V 2 bases short and J 4 bases short, with 18 bases between. The CDR3 length is 17 residues. CDR1 is MDHEN and CDR2 is SYDVKM in the germline V gene. CDR3 in DNA: TGTGCCAGCAGTTTACGTAGTAGGAGGGTGGTATACAATGAGCAGTTCTTC. Its protein is CASSLRSRRVVYNEQFF.

The rearrangement uses TRBV28 and TRBJ2-2; D possibly corresponds to TRBD2 (5 bases). There are 13 residues in the CDR3. V was pared by 8 bases and J by 8 bases, with 15 bases between. From germline, CDR1 is MDHEN and CDR2 SYDVKM. CDR3 DNA: TGTGCCAGCGAGGGCGGTTCGTATGGGGAGCTGTTTTTT. Its translation is CASEGGSYGELFF.

This chain links TRBV29-1 with TRBJ2-5; no definite D call. The CDR3 is 12 amino acids. Germline V CDR1 and CDR2: SQVTM, ANQGSEA. The V end lost 2 bases, the J end lost 4 bases, and 8 bases lay between the germline ends. The CDR3 DNA sequence: TGCAGCGTTGAATATAGTACAGAGACCCAGTACTTC. Translating gives CSVEYSTETQYF.

The table lists this clone with a few counts. The chain combines TRBV28 with TRBJ2-2, with D maybe TRBD1 (5 bases). The CDR3 runs 12 residues. Trimming left V 6 bases short and J 5 bases short, with 7 bases between. Germline V lookup: CDR1 MDHEN, CDR2 SYDVKM. The CDR3 sequence is CASRSGTGELFF. CDR3 nucleotides: TGTGCCAGCAGGTCAGGGACCGGGGAGCTGTTTTTT.

V is TRBV6-5 and J is TRBJ2-1; D ambiguous. CDR1 MNHEY and CDR2 SVGAGI come from the germline V gene. Trimming removed 6 bases at V and 7 bases at J, with 7 bases between. This CDR3 spans 11 amino acids. The DNA for the CDR3 is TGTGCCAGCAGGTTTCAGAATGAGCAGTTCTTC. Protein sequence: CASRFQNEQFF.

V and J are TRBV6-1 and TRBJ2-3; weak D call: TRBD2 (6 bases). Germline V gives CDR1 MNHNS, CDR2 SASEGT. This CDR3 has 13 residues. V lost 11 bases to trimming and J lost 5 bases, with 17 bases between them. CDR3 in amino acids: CAHQFGGEDTQYF. Here the CDR3 DNA reads TGTGCCCACCAGTTCGGGGGTGAAGATACGCAGTATTTT.

V and J are TRBV29-1 and TRBJ2-3, with TRBD1 matching over 7 bases. V shed 2 bases, J shed 4 bases, and the junction held 0 bases outside the gene matches. The CDR3 runs 12 residues. Per the germline V gene, CDR1 is SQVTM and CDR2 is ANQGSEA. The CDR3 DNA reads TGCAGCGTTGAACAGGGGGCAGATACGCAGTATTTT. It is translated as CSVEQGADTQYF.

V gene TRBV15 combines with J gene TRBJ1-5, with 8 bases identical to TRBD1. The CDR3 is 15 amino acids. Germline V gives CDR1 LNHNV, CDR2 YYDKDF (reference sequence). The trim removed 4 bases at V and 4 bases at J, leaving 6 bases unmatched. The CDR3 nucleotides read TGTGCCACCAGCATGGGGACAGGAGGAAATCAGCCCCAGCATTTT. It yields the protein CATSMGTGGNQPQHF.

CDR3 loop: CAWLEGQTQYF. As DNA, the CDR3 is TGTGCCTGGTTGGAGGGCCAGACCCAGTACTTC. This chain connects TRBV30 to TRBJ2-5; possible D gene TRBD2, 6 bases. The germline V gene has CDR1 GTSNPN and CDR2 SVGIG (reference sequence). V lost 5 bases to trimming and J lost 6 bases, with 10 bases between them. CDR3 length: 11 amino acids.

This chain joins TRBV28 and TRBJ1-2; unclear D gene. The CDR3 length is 12 residues. V was shortened by 8 bases and J by 3 bases, with 10 bases between the two germline ends. CDR1 is MDHEN and CDR2 is SYDVKM in the germline V gene. As DNA, the CDR3 is TGTGCCAGCGAAGATTACTACTATGGCTACACCTTC. Translated: CASEDYYYGYTF.

The V gene is TRBV5-1, the J gene TRBJ1-1, with D possibly matching TRBD1 (6 bases). V lost 0 bases, J lost 5 bases, and 11 bases lay in between. Looked up from germline, CDR1 is SGHRS and CDR2 is YFSETQ. The CDR3 is made up of 14 amino acids. CDR3 amino acids: CASSLVSGDTEAFF. The CDR3 DNA sequence: TGCGCCAGCAGCTTGGTATCAGGGGATACTGAAGCTTTCTTT.

The J gene is TRBJ1-5, the V gene TRBV30; 7 bases agree with TRBD1. Germline assignment: CDR1 GTSNPN and CDR2 SVGIG (reference sequence). V gave up 8 bases and J gave up 5 bases; unmatched junction bases: 12. The CDR3 is made up of 14 amino acids. The CDR3 spells CAASPTGPYQPQHF. In nucleotides, the CDR3 is TGTGCCGCATCCCCGACAGGGCCCTATCAGCCCCAGCATTTT.

This clone turned up a few times. The chain joins TRBV15 to TRBJ2-4; 7 bases are a match to TRBD1. The CDR3 totals 15 residues. The ends lost 0 bases at V and 5 bases at J; junction bases unmatched: 4. Germline CDR1 reads LNHNV; CDR2 reads YYDKDF (reference sequence). CDR3 protein: CATSRDRGPQNIQYF. The CDR3 coding sequence is TGTGCCACCAGCAGAGATAGGGGGCCCCAAAACATTCAGTACTTC.

The table lists this clone with a few counts. V gene TRBV10-1 combines with J gene TRBJ2-7; 7 bases map to TRBD1. Germline V gene data show CDR1 as WNHNN and CDR2 as SYGVQD (reference sequence). The CDR3 is made up of 14 amino acids. V shed 4 bases and J 2 bases; nucleotides not matched to a gene: 5. The CDR3 reads CASSATGVTYEQYF. CDR3 nucleotides: TGCGCCAGCAGTGCCACAGGGGTAACCTACGAGCAGTACTTC.

In its sample, this clone was seen a few times. V gene TRBV5-1 combines with J gene TRBJ2-7, with D possibly matching TRBD1 (5 bases). Per germline, CDR1 SGHRS and CDR2 YFSETQ. Trimming shortened V by 2 bases and J by 2 bases, and 11 bases separated the two germline ends. The CDR3 is 14 amino acids. CDR3 amino acids: CASSFGLGAYEQYF. The CDR3 DNA reads TGCGCCAGCAGCTTTGGCCTAGGGGCCTACGAGCAGTACTTC.